Below, 29 T cell receptor beta chains from the same sample are listed, as sequenced in a study of T-cell memory formation after mild COVID-19. TCRdb redid the calling of the 5' RACE reads with MiXCR, one entry per CDR3 protein. The sample includes 300,000 to 400,000 distinct CDR3 sequences, roughly 14% of them seen just once. The sequencing input was PBMCs or a T cell subset sorted from them (not recorded which). The receptors come from a man younger than 35 who had mild COVID-19 (a few samples of this study predate the infection). Cell type and time point are not known.

Many counts were recorded for this clonotype. V and J are TRBV30 and TRBJ2-4, with 8 bases that match TRBD1. The CDR3 is 13 amino acids. Germline V gene lookup returns CDR1 GTSNPN and CDR2 SVGIG (reference sequence). V gave up 1 base and J gave up 8 bases; unmatched junction bases: 4. CDR3 sequence (DNA): TGTGCCTGGAGTGCAGGGGGCAGGGACATTCAGTACTTC. This translates into CAWSAGGRDIQYF.

This clonotype has more than one count but fewer than ten. The chain joins TRBV5-1 to TRBJ2-3, with 8 bases lining up with TRBD1. The trim removed 0 bases at V and 1 base at J, leaving 4 bases unmatched. From germline, CDR1 is SGHRS and CDR2 YFSETQ. The CDR3 length is 16 residues. CDR3 loop: CASSLEPGQGTDTQYF. CDR3 nucleotides: TGCGCCAGCAGCTTGGAGCCGGGACAGGGCACAGATACGCAGTATTTT.

The V call is TRBV28, the J call TRBJ2-7; 10 bases map to TRBD2. Trimming took 5 bases from V and 5 from J; bases not matched to a gene: 9. The germline V gene encodes CDR1 MDHEN and CDR2 SYDVKM. The CDR3 is 15 amino acids. The CDR3 DNA follows: TGTGCCAGCAGTCAAAGCGGGGGGGCGTGGAACGAGCAGTACGTC. Its translation: CASSQSGGAWNEQYV.

This clonotype was picked up many times. This sequence joins TRBV5-1 and TRBJ2-1; 9 bases map to TRBD1. The V gene end was trimmed by 5 bases and the J gene end by 8 bases; junction bases not matched to a gene: 11. CDR1 and CDR2 from the germline V gene are SGHRS and YFSETQ. The CDR3 totals 15 residues. CDR3 sequence: CASRPRDRVGDEQFF. CDR3 DNA: TGCGCCAGCAGGCCCCGGGACAGGGTCGGCGATGAGCAGTTCTTC.

In its sample, this clonotype was seen a few times. The rearrangement uses TRBV4-1 and TRBJ2-7; 8 bases map to TRBD2. Trimming took 0 bases from V and 3 from J; bases not matched to a gene: 16. The CDR3 covers 19 residues. The V gene's germline CDR1 is MGHRA and CDR2 YSYEKL. This CDR3 is CASSQEPPSGGGQYYEQYV. In DNA, the CDR3 is TGCGCCAGCAGCCAAGAACCCCCCTCCGGCGGGGGGCAGTACTACGAGCAGTACGTC.

The chain joins TRBV10-3 to TRBJ2-2; D might be TRBD1 (6 bases). The V end was cut by 3 bases, the J end by 0 bases, with 11 bases between. In germline, CDR1 is ENHRY, CDR2 SYGVKD. The CDR3 loop spans 16 amino acids. The CDR3 reads CAISDPGHPNTGELFF. CDR3 DNA sequence: TGTGCCATCAGTGACCCGGGACACCCGAACACCGGGGAGCTGTTTTTT.

This clonotype was found a few times. This chain uses TRBV12-3 or TRBV12-4 with TRBJ1-1; D gene uncertain. V lost 6 bases, J lost 1 base, and 9 bases lay in between. The CDR3 contains 13 residues. The CDR3 loop is CASRPRENTEAFF. The CDR3 coding sequence is TGTGCCAGCAGACCCAGAGAGAACACTGAAGCTTTCTTT.

This clonotype was seen only a few times. The CDR3 DNA is TGTGCCACCAGCGTGGGACCGACGAACACTGAAGCTTTCTTT. Amino acids: CATSVGPTNTEAFF. The rearrangement joins TRBV15 to TRBJ1-1; maybe TRBD1 (5 bases). From germline, CDR1 is LNHNV and CDR2 YYDKDF (reference sequence). The CDR3 loop spans 14 amino acids. Trimming pared 5 bases from V and 1 base from J, leaving 11 bases between. Supplemented by reference TRBV15 and TRBJ1-1, the full variable domain reads DAMVIQNPRYQVTQFGKPVTLSCSQTLNHNVMYWYQQKSSQAPKLLFHYYDKDFNNEADTPDNFQSRRPNTSFCFLDIRSPGLGDTAMYLCATSVGPTNTEAFFGQGTRLTVV.

This clonotype was found a few times. The chain recombines TRBV10-3 with TRBJ1-1, with D maybe TRBD1 (6 bases). Trimming removed 7 bases from V and 4 bases from J, with 13 bases in between. This CDR3 contains 13 residues. Germline V CDR1 and CDR2: ENHRY, SYGVKD. The CDR3 bases are TGTGCCATCAAGACCGGACAGAGCACTGAAGCTTTCTTT. This encodes CAIKTGQSTEAFF.

The rearrangement joins TRBV9 to TRBJ2-1; D is ambiguous. The CDR3 extends over 14 amino acids. Germline V gives CDR1 SGDLS, CDR2 YYNGEE. V lost 0 bases to trimming and J lost 6 bases, with 10 bases between them. The CDR3 DNA is TGTGCCAGCAGCGTAGTGTCCGTCCCCAATGAGCAGTTCTTC. This sequence encodes CASSVVSVPNEQFF.

The chain couples TRBV7-3 to TRBJ2-3, with 11 positions matching TRBD2. Losses at the gene ends were 5 bases for V and 7 bases for J; bases not matched to a gene: 8. CDR3 length: 15 amino acids. Germline lookup yields CDR1 SGHTA and CDR2 FQGTGA. The CDR3 sequence is CASSTLSGGANTQYF. The CDR3 region has the DNA TGTGCCAGCAGCACACTTAGCGGGGGGGCAAATACGCAGTATTTT.

This clonotype was recorded a few times. The chain joins TRBV4-1 to TRBJ1-5; D possibly corresponds to TRBD1 (5 bases). Trimming removed 1 base at V and 0 bases at J, with 10 bases between. From germline, CDR1 is MGHRA and CDR2 YSYEKL. The CDR3 loop spans 16 amino acids. The CDR3 loop is CASSQVGDDSNQPQHF. The CDR3 DNA reads TGCGCCAGCAGCCAAGTGGGGGACGATAGCAATCAGCCCCAGCATTTT.

In its sample, this clonotype was seen a few times. This chain joins TRBV4-3 and TRBJ2-5; D might be TRBD2 (5 bases). Trimming pared 1 base from V and 2 bases from J, leaving 17 bases between. This CDR3 is built from 17 residues. The germline gives CDR1 LGHNA, CDR2 YSLEER. The CDR3 reads CASSQGGGLWGQETQYF. CDR3 sequence (DNA): TGCGCCAGCAGCCAAGGTGGTGGACTGTGGGGACAAGAGACCCAGTACTTC.

This clonotype was observed a few times. The chain employs TRBV6-5 and TRBJ2-1, with D maybe TRBD2 (6 bases). The V end lost 6 bases, the J end lost 6 bases, and 15 bases lay between the germline ends. The germline V gene encodes CDR1 MNHEY and CDR2 SVGAGI. The CDR3 loop spans 14 amino acids. The CDR3 is CASRPEGLSNEQFF. CDR3 coding DNA: TGTGCCAGCAGACCGGAAGGACTATCCAATGAGCAGTTCTTC.

This clonotype has at least ten counts. CDR3: CASGRDTQYF. In DNA, the CDR3 is TGTGCCAGCGGCCGAGATACGCAGTATTTT. V usage is TRBV4-2 and J usage is TRBJ2-3; no firm D call. Germline CDR1 LGHNA, CDR2 YNFKEQ. V was cut by 8 bases and J by 5 bases, with 5 bases left in between. This CDR3 spans 10 amino acids.

The chain links TRBV6-5 to TRBJ1-5, with unresolved D. CDR1 is MNHEY and CDR2 is SVGAGI in the germline V gene. CDR3 length: 12 residues. Trimming removed 5 bases at V and 8 bases at J, with 10 bases between. CDR3 coding DNA: TGTGCCAGCAGTACCACCTTCGAGCCCCAGCATTTT. Protein: CASSTTFEPQHF.

V usage is TRBV2 and J usage is TRBJ2-4; D may match TRBD1 or TRBD2 (6 bases each). This CDR3 has 13 residues. Trimming took 8 bases from V and 1 from J, leaving 9 bases between them. Germline lookup yields CDR1 SNHLY and CDR2 FYNNEI. CDR3 amino acids: CASGGPAKNIQYF. The CDR3 region has the DNA TGTGCCAGCGGGGGGCCGGCCAAAAACATTCAGTACTTC.

This clonotype appeared a few times. CDR3 sequence reads: CASSPYVQGEFRTEAFF. The DNA for the CDR3 is TGCGCCAGCAGCCCGTACGTCCAGGGGGAATTTAGGACTGAAGCTTTCTTT. The V gene is TRBV4-1, the J gene TRBJ1-1, with TRBD1 matching over 7 bases. The V gene end was trimmed by 4 bases and the J gene end by 5 bases; junction bases not matched to a gene: 16. This CDR3 region has 17 residues. CDR1 is MGHRA, CDR2 YSYEKL, per germline.

The rearrangement links TRBV29-1 to TRBJ2-7; perhaps D is TRBD1 or TRBD2 (5 bases each). V dropped 1 base and J dropped 6 bases, with 22 bases sitting between them. The CDR3 contains 16 residues. Per the germline V gene, CDR1 is SQVTM and CDR2 is ANQGSEA. The CDR3 coding sequence is TGCAGCGTTGAAGGGGTGGGGGTTCCCAGAGGCCGCGAGCAGTACTTC. It specifies CSVEGVGVPRGREQYF.

This clonotype has a handful of counts. This chain uses TRBV7-2 with TRBJ1-5; D is unclear. Looked up from germline, CDR1 is SGHTA and CDR2 is FQGNSA. CDR3 length: 15 residues. V was cut by 1 base and J by 4 bases, with 11 bases left in between. DNA of the CDR3: TGTGCCAGCAGCTTAGGGGCAGGAGCTAATCAGCCCCAGCATTTT. Amino acids: CASSLGAGANQPQHF.

Only a few counts were recorded for this clonotype. The chain is built from TRBV20-1 and TRBJ1-4, with a possible D match to TRBD1 (6 bases). CDR1 is DFQATT and CDR2 is SNEGSKA in the germline V gene (reference sequence). The CDR3 loop spans 13 amino acids. Trimming stripped 6 bases from V and 8 bases from J, with 16 bases between. CDR3 amino acids: CSAKGGLGEKLFF. CDR3 nucleotides: TGCAGTGCCAAGGGGGGGCTTGGGGAAAAACTGTTTTTT.

This chain uses TRBV5-6 with TRBJ1-5; D not certain. With 3 bases removed from V and 0 bases from J, the gap between germline ends came to 10 bases. This CDR3 region has 15 residues. Germline assignment: CDR1 SGHDT and CDR2 YYEEEE. CDR3 in amino acids: CASSSVGFSNQPQHF. The CDR3 DNA follows: TGTGCCAGCAGCTCCGTCGGATTTAGCAATCAGCCCCAGCATTTT.

V usage is TRBV9 and J usage is TRBJ1-6, with D maybe TRBD1 (6 bases). This CDR3 spans 14 amino acids. Deletions cut 8 bases from V and 5 bases from J, with 14 bases between. From germline, CDR1 is SGDLS and CDR2 YYNGEE. The CDR3 DNA follows: TGTGCCAGTACTACAGGGTTTCATAATTCACCCCTCCACTTT. This codes for CASTTGFHNSPLHF.

A few counts support this clonotype. The CDR3 reads CASRPGTGLNTGELFF. Here the CDR3 DNA reads TGTGCCAGCAGACCCGGGACAGGGCTGAACACCGGGGAGCTGTTTTTT. The gene calls are TRBV6-5 and TRBJ2-2, with 9 bases fitting TRBD1. V gave up 6 bases and J gave up 1 base; unmatched junction bases: 6. Germline CDR1 reads MNHEY; CDR2 reads SVGAGI. This CDR3 has 16 amino acids.

CDR3 residues: CASSPTRGNTEAFF. CDR3 coding DNA: TGTGCCAGCAGTCCCACCAGGGGGAACACTGAAGCTTTCTTT. The rearrangement joins TRBV7-2 to TRBJ1-1, with D perhaps TRBD1 (6 bases). Trimming took 6 bases from V and 1 from J, leaving 12 bases between them. This CDR3 comprises 14 residues. The germline V gene encodes CDR1 SGHTA and CDR2 FQGNSA. Full variable domain (missing parts from reference TRBV7-2 and TRBJ1-1): GAGVSQSPSNKVTEKGKDVELRCDPISGHTALYWYRQSLGQGLEFLIYFQGNSAPDKSGLPSDRFSAERTGGSVSTLTIQRTQQEDSAVYLCASSPTRGNTEAFFGQGTRLTVV.

This clonotype was seen ten or more times. The CDR3 DNA sequence: TGTGCCAGCAGTTCACAGGGTCAGCCCCAGCATTTT. Protein sequence: CASSSQGQPQHF. The gene calls are TRBV12-3 or TRBV12-4 and TRBJ1-5; perhaps TRBD1 as D (6 bases). Trimming stripped 4 bases from V and 6 bases from J, with 7 bases between. This CDR3 comprises 12 residues.

The CDR3 coding sequence is TGTGCCACCAGCAGGAGAGGACAGGGCCAAGAGACCCAGTACTTC. Amino acid sequence: CATSRRGQGQETQYF. This sequence joins TRBV15 and TRBJ2-5, with TRBD1 matching 8 bases. This CDR3 has 15 amino acids. CDR1 and CDR2 (germline): LNHNV, YYDKDF (reference sequence). V lost 3 bases and J lost 1; bases outside the gene matches: 4.

This clonotype was observed at least ten times. J is TRBJ2-2 and V is TRBV6-2 or TRBV6-3; maybe TRBD1 (5 bases). Trimming shortened V by 8 bases and J by 3 bases, and 16 bases separated the two germline ends. The CDR3 loop spans 15 amino acids. The germline V gene has CDR1 MNHEY and CDR2 SVGEGT. The CDR3 bases are TGTGCCAGCGAACGAGCACAGGAATACACCGGGGAGCTGTTTTTT. Residues: CASERAQEYTGELFF.

The table lists this clonotype with a few counts. The rearrangement links TRBV7-9 to TRBJ1-1; possibly TRBD1 for D (5 bases). The length of the CDR3 is 19 residues. V lost 5 bases to trimming and J lost 0 bases, with 25 bases between them. The germline CDR1 and CDR2 sequences are SEHNR and FQNEAQ (reference sequence). DNA of the CDR3: TGTGCCAGCAGCCCAGTCTGGGGTTTTTCGGGGGGGATGAACACTGAAGCTTTCTTT. It is translated as CASSPVWGFSGGMNTEAFF.